The 30 T cell receptor beta chains below come from one sample, sequenced in a study of control samples from healthy donors and cancer patients. Sequencing used immunoSEQ multiplex PCR; TCRdb keeps in-frame clones, though not all of them. Of about 120,000 clones in the sample, 93% were seen once. Sequencing input: blood. Source of these receptors: a man aged 30-40 years in good health.

The J gene is TRBJ1-1, the V gene TRBV11-2; D is possibly TRBD1 (6 bases). Deletions cut 5 bases from V and 6 bases from J, with 10 bases between. The germline V gene encodes CDR1 SGHAT and CDR2 FQNNGV. This CDR3 is 12 amino acids long. The CDR3 sequence: CASSGQSPEAFF. The CDR3 nucleotides are TGTGCCAGCAGCGGACAGTCCCCTGAAGCTTTCTTT.

The chain uses TRBV5-1 and TRBJ1-6; TRBD1 agrees at 8 bases. Germline V gene lookup returns CDR1 SGHRS and CDR2 YFSETQ. The V gene end was trimmed by 4 bases and the J gene end by 4 bases; junction bases not matched to a gene: 10. This CDR3 comprises 17 residues. CDR3 amino acids: CASSNSGQGYYNSPLHF. The CDR3 coding sequence is TGCGCCAGCAGCAATTCAGGACAGGGTTATTATAATTCACCCCTCCACTTT. Filled out from reference TRBV5-1 and TRBJ1-6, the complete variable domain reads KAGVTQTPRYLIKTRGQQVTLSCSPISGHRSVSWYQQTPGQGLQFLFEYFSETQRNKGNFPGRFSGRQFSNSRSEMNVSTLELGDSALYLCASSNSGQGYYNSPLHFGNGTRLTVT.

CDR3 sequence reads: CASSLLQGGSPLHF. CDR3 nucleotide sequence: TGTGCCAGCAGCTTATTGCAGGGCGGTTCACCCCTCCACTTT. The V gene is TRBV11-2, the J gene TRBJ1-6; a possible D gene is TRBD1 (5 bases). The CDR3 is 14 residues long. Per the germline V gene, CDR1 is SGHAT and CDR2 is FQNNGV. V lost 2 bases, J lost 9 bases, and 11 bases lay in between. Full variable domain (outside the CDR3, taken from reference TRBV11-2 and TRBJ1-6): EAGVAQSPRYKIIEKRQSVAFWCNPISGHATLYWYQQILGQGPKLLIQFQNNGVVDDSQLPKDRFSAERLKGVDSTLKIQPAKLEDSAVYLCASSLLQGGSPLHFGNGTRLTVT.

This clone came up once. The chain recombines TRBV7-3 with TRBJ1-1; D is possibly TRBD1 (6 bases). This CDR3 is 14 amino acids long. V lost 2 bases, J lost 5 bases, and 12 bases lay in between. Germline-derived CDR1 and CDR2 are SGHTA and FQGTGA. The CDR3 DNA is TGTGCCAGCAGCTTAGGGGGCGGGGCAACTGAAGCTTTCTTT. Residues: CASSLGGGATEAFF.

V gene TRBV11-3 combines with J gene TRBJ2-1; D may be TRBD1 (5 bases). The CDR3 contains 15 residues. Trimming left V 1 base short and J 9 bases short, with 16 bases between. Germline V gene lookup returns CDR1 SGHNT and CDR2 YENEEA. The CDR3 nucleotides are TGTGCCAGCAGCTTAGGGGGCCTTACATCGAGTGAGCAGTTCTTC. Its translation is CASSLGGLTSSEQFF.

The sample holds one count of this clone. The rearrangement links TRBV19 to TRBJ1-1, with 7 bases identical to TRBD1. The germline V gene has CDR1 LNHDA and CDR2 SQIVND (reference sequence). CDR3 size: 13 residues. The trim removed 1 base at V and 8 bases at J, leaving 4 bases unmatched. The CDR3 loop is CASSIGTGDEAFF. In nucleotides, the CDR3 is TGTGCCAGTAGTATAGGCACAGGGGACGAAGCTTTCTTT.

This chain uses TRBV6-1 with TRBJ2-6; 8 bases are shared with TRBD1. The CDR3 runs to 20 residues. Germline CDR1 is MNHNS and CDR2 is SASEGT. V gave up 3 bases and J gave up 3 bases; unmatched junction bases: 16. The CDR3 bases are TGTGCCAGCAGTGACGGACAGGGTAGCCCTCGCAGGTTTGGGGCCAACGTCCTGACTTTC. Translating gives CASSDGQGSPRRFGANVLTF.

This chain joins TRBV2 and TRBJ2-5, with TRBD1 matching 7 bases. CDR1 SNHLY and CDR2 FYNNEI come from the germline V gene. The junction had 17 bases not matched to a gene; V was cut back by 7 bases and J by 0 bases. The CDR3 spans 18 residues. The chain's CDR3 is CASIYRGPSKNYQETQYF. Written as DNA, the CDR3 is TGTGCCAGCATTTACAGGGGACCCAGTAAGAACTACCAAGAGACCCAGTACTTC.

The chain employs TRBV12-5 and TRBJ1-2; D not resolved. This CDR3 has 11 residues. The V and J ends lost 0 bases and 13 bases respectively, with 9 bases between them. Germline CDR1 and CDR2: LGHNT and FRNRAP. The CDR3 loop reads CASGLVGPSTF. CDR3 bases: TGTGCTAGTGGTTTGGTCGGGCCGTCCACCTTC.

The chain employs TRBV27 and TRBJ1-1, with D maybe TRBD1 (6 bases). V gave up 6 bases and J gave up 5 bases, with 7 bases separating them. The CDR3 consists of 11 residues. The V gene's germline CDR1 is MNHEY and CDR2 SMNVEV (reference sequence). CDR3 region: CASRTGTEAFF. DNA for the CDR3: TGTGCCAGCAGAACAGGGACTGAAGCTTTCTTT.

This clone was picked up one time. The CDR3 loop reads CASRQTSGGAAYNEQFF. The CDR3 region has the DNA TGCGCCAGCAGGCAAACTAGCGGGGGTGCTGCCTACAATGAGCAGTTCTTC. This chain links TRBV10-2 with TRBJ2-1, with 11 bases aligning to TRBD2. The CDR3 is 17 residues long. Germline CDR1 is WSHSY and CDR2 is SAAADI. V shed 6 bases, J shed 2 bases, and the junction held 9 bases outside the gene matches.

V usage is TRBV2 and J usage is TRBJ1-6; possibly TRBD1 for D (5 bases). The germline V gene has CDR1 SNHLY and CDR2 FYNNEI. This CDR3 contains 14 residues. Trimming cost V 3 bases and J 9 bases, with 12 bases left between them. In nucleotides, the CDR3 is TGTGCCAGCAGTGACAGGGCGGGTCTTTCACCCCTCCACTTT. It is translated as CASSDRAGLSPLHF.

The rearrangement joins TRBV4-2 to TRBJ1-2; D not resolved. CDR3 length equals 14 residues. Between the trimmed V and J ends, which lost 1 base and 4 bases, there was a span of 10 bases. In germline, CDR1 is LGHNA, CDR2 YNFKEQ. This CDR3 is CASSQVDGLYGYTF. CDR3 coding DNA: TGTGCCAGCAGCCAAGTAGATGGGCTCTATGGCTACACCTTC.

This clone was counted a single time. The V call is TRBV5-1, the J call TRBJ2-7, with 7 nucleotides matching TRBD2. Germline trimming cut 0 bases from V and 4 bases from J; bases unmatched to any gene: 4. This CDR3 has 14 amino acids. Germline CDR1 is SGHRS and CDR2 is YFSETQ. The CDR3 loop reads CASSLALGGYEQYF. The CDR3 nucleotides are TGCGCCAGCAGCTTGGCCCTGGGAGGGTACGAGCAGTACTTC. Full variable domain (outside the CDR3, taken from reference TRBV5-1 and TRBJ2-7): KAGVTQTPRYLIKTRGQQVTLSCSPISGHRSVSWYQQTPGQGLQFLFEYFSETQRNKGNFPGRFSGRQFSNSRSEMNVSTLELGDSALYLCASSLALGGYEQYFGPGTRLTVT.

This sequence joins TRBV21-1 and TRBJ1-6. TRBV21-1 is classified as a pseudogene. The CDR3 runs 15 residues. In DNA form, the CDR3 reads TGTGCCAGCAGCCGGTCTATCGGGGCCCACTCACCCCTCCACTTT. This codes for CASSRSIGAHSPLHF.

The chain links TRBV11-2 to TRBJ2-7; D may match TRBD1 or TRBD2 (5 bases each). Deletions cut 5 bases from V and 4 bases from J, with 18 bases between. The CDR3 length is 15 residues. Germline values: CDR1 SGHAT, CDR2 FQNNGV. The CDR3 DNA reads TGTGCCAGCAGCGGACGGGACCGGGGTCTATACGAGCAGTACGTC. Translating it yields CASSGRDRGLYEQYV.

This clone appeared a single time. The rearrangement joins TRBV10-3 to TRBJ1-5; D gene uncertain. Trimming removed 0 bases from V and 3 bases from J, with 12 bases in between. This CDR3 comprises 16 residues. The germline CDR1 and CDR2 sequences are ENHRY and SYGVKD. CDR3 amino acids: CAISESTDNLNQPQHF. In nucleotides, the CDR3 is TGTGCCATCAGTGAGTCGACTGACAACCTCAATCAGCCCCAGCATTTT.

The chain uses TRBV5-1 and TRBJ2-1, with a possible D match to TRBD1 (6 bases). V was pared by 0 bases and J by 8 bases, with 6 bases between. This CDR3 spans 12 amino acids. Germline V gene lookup returns CDR1 SGHRS and CDR2 YFSETQ. The CDR3 here is CASSLDRDEQFF. DNA for the CDR3: TGCGCCAGCAGCTTGGACAGGGATGAGCAGTTCTTC.

This chain uses TRBV3-1 (or the pseudogene TRBV3-2) with TRBJ2-7; D gene uncertain. The CDR3 totals 14 residues. Germline loops: CDR1 LGHDT, CDR2 YNNKEL (reference sequence). The V end lost 1 base, the J end lost 6 bases, and 13 bases lay between the germline ends. CDR3 loop: CASSQAGPVGEQYF. Written as DNA, the CDR3 is TGTGCCAGCAGCCAAGCAGGCCCAGTCGGCGAGCAGTACTTC.

V is TRBV10-3 and J is TRBJ1-4, with 8 bases that match TRBD1. The junction had 5 bases not matched to a gene; V was cut back by 8 bases and J by 3 bases. The CDR3 is 14 amino acids. Germline CDR1 is ENHRY and CDR2 is SYGVKD. CDR3 amino acids: CAISDREANEKLFF. The CDR3 region has the DNA TGTGCCATCTCGGACAGGGAGGCTAATGAAAAACTGTTTTTT.

The chain combines TRBV30 with TRBJ1-2; D gene unclear. Germline CDR1 is GTSNPN and CDR2 is SVGIG (reference sequence). The CDR3 sequence is 15 residues long. V was trimmed by 0 bases and J by 5 bases, leaving 16 bases between them. CDR3 protein: CAWSVYCSGSYGYTF. For the CDR3, the DNA is TGTGCCTGGAGTGTGTACTGTAGTGGCTCTTATGGCTACACCTTC.

The chain employs TRBV6-1 and TRBJ2-7, with 7 bases identical to TRBD1. Germline V lookup: CDR1 MNHNS, CDR2 SASEGT. This CDR3 is 14 amino acids long. Here the CDR3 DNA reads TGTGCCAGCGGTGAAGGGACAGTGGGCTACGAGCAGTACGTC. It is translated as CASGEGTVGYEQYV.

The chain has TRBV7-2 and TRBJ2-3; weak D call: TRBD2 (7 bases). CDR1 SGHTA and CDR2 FQGNSA come from the germline V gene. This CDR3 has 15 residues. Between the trimmed V and J ends, which lost 2 bases and 5 bases, there was a span of 14 bases. The CDR3 nucleotides are TGTGCCAGCAGCTTAAGGGGGGGGGCTAAAGATACGCAGTATTTT. Protein: CASSLRGGAKDTQYF. The full variable domain, with the rest looked up from reference TRBV7-2 and TRBJ2-3, is GAGVSQSPSNKVTEKGKDVELRCDPISGHTALYWYRQSLGQGLEFLIYFQGNSAPDKSGLPSDRFSAERTGGSVSTLTIQRTQQEDSAVYLCASSLRGGAKDTQYFGPGTRLTVL.

J is TRBJ2-3 and V is TRBV29-1; a possible D gene is TRBD2 (5 bases). Trimming took off 6 bases at V and 0 bases at J, with 19 bases between the two ends. This CDR3 contains 16 residues. The germline V gene encodes CDR1 SQVTM and CDR2 ANQGSEA. CDR3 in amino acids: CSVDYKDFPSTDTQYF. The DNA for the CDR3 is TGCAGCGTCGACTACAAGGACTTCCCTAGCACAGATACGCAGTATTTT.

This clone has a single count. The V gene is TRBV6-1, the J gene TRBJ1-2; D not resolved. Looked up from germline, CDR1 is MNHNS and CDR2 is SASEGT. V was cut by 9 bases and J by 4 bases, with 12 bases left in between. The CDR3 runs to 12 residues. The CDR3 reads CASSLGPYGYTF. CDR3 coding DNA: TGTGCCAGTTCCCTCGGGCCCTATGGCTACACCTTC.

The chain employs TRBV24-1 and TRBJ2-5, with 10 bases identical to TRBD1. V dropped 1 base and J dropped 4; count of bases not matched to a gene: 5. Germline V gene lookup returns CDR1 KGHDR and CDR2 SFDVKD. CDR3 length: 16 residues. For the CDR3, the DNA is TGTGCCACCAGTGATTTCCCCGACAGGGGGCGAGAGACCCAGTACTTC. As protein: CATSDFPDRGRETQYF.

The chain combines TRBV6-5 with TRBJ2-7, with D perhaps TRBD2 (5 bases). The germline V and J ends were trimmed by 2 bases and 12 bases, with 11 bases remaining between them. From germline, CDR1 is MNHEY and CDR2 SVGAGI. The CDR3 contains 11 residues. The CDR3 region has the DNA TGTGCCAGCAGTTACGGACTTAAGCGGTACGTC. It translates to CASSYGLKRYV.

This chain joins TRBV19 and TRBJ2-7, with D perhaps TRBD1 or TRBD2 (5 bases each). Germline-derived CDR1 and CDR2 are LNHDA and SQIVND (reference sequence). V lost 3 bases and J 5 bases, leaving 14 bases between the germline ends. This CDR3 region has 14 residues. The CDR3 reads CASSIGALSDEQYF. The CDR3 coding sequence is TGTGCCAGTAGTATCGGGGCGCTGAGTGACGAGCAGTACTTC.

The chain carries TRBV19 and TRBJ1-4; 8 bases line up with TRBD1. The V segment lost 6 bases and the J segment 6 bases; nucleotides outside the gene matches: 6. The length of the CDR3 is 14 residues. Germline V gives CDR1 LNHDA, CDR2 SQIVND (reference sequence). CDR3 bases: TGTGCCAGTAGAGACAGGGGAAGGGATGAAAAACTGTTTTTT. It codes for CASRDRGRDEKLFF.

The CDR3 region is CASSYSAGGRSEQFF. Here the CDR3 DNA reads TGTGCCAGCAGTTACTCGGCGGGGGGGAGGAGTGAGCAGTTCTTC. V and J are TRBV6-5 and TRBJ2-1; 9 nucleotides line up with TRBD2. The CDR3 spans 15 residues. V shed 0 bases and J 9 bases; nucleotides not matched to a gene: 6. Germline V gives CDR1 MNHEY, CDR2 SVGAGI.